One T cell receptor (beta chain) is described in this entry. Its antigen target is currently unknown. The record has no base qualities; no much larger clone is one base away. Library generation was performed with the immunoSEQ multiplex PCR assay. For the multiplex PCR, a mixture combining 60 forward primers for TCR Vbeta segments and 13 reverse primers for TCR Jbeta segments was used. The CDR3 region of rearranged TCR beta genes was amplified from genomic DNA with a multiplex PCR assay. The amplified TCR beta libraries were sequenced on the Illumina HiSeq System as 87-base-pair reads. The authors' pipeline ran thus. A later analysis tallied approximately 87 million unique TCR beta chains across the 550 to 850 repertoires, and some 10 million of those chains were shared by two or more donors. Raw reads were error-corrected and collapsed into unique sequences by a nearest-neighbor algorithm in which closely related sequences were merged to remove PCR and sequencing errors. To assign V, D and J gene segments, CDR3 sequences were aligned to IMGT reference sequences. For a sequence to be retained, at least a six-nucleotide match to both a V gene segment and a J gene segment was required. Rearrangements were called productive when the CDR3 lacked stop codons and stayed in frame with V and J; all others were non-productive. Following IMGT convention, CDR3 was defined as the stretch from the second conserved V-encoded cysteine up to the conserved J-encoded phenylalanine. The earlier analysis of approximately 500 of the donors excluded sequences that lacked an unambiguous match to a single V gene segment. In an earlier analysis of 450 to 700 of the donors, V segments were called functional above 56.7% productive rearrangements and were called segregating when the between-donor standard deviation exceeded 5%. A statistical classification framework was developed to diagnose cytomegalovirus status using the catalog of TCR beta chain sequences. In a later analysis, TCR nucleotide sequences were compared against IMGT/GENE-DB human TR gene sequences so that V and J genes could be assigned. In a later analysis, CDR3 sequences and most-parsimonious VDJ recombination scenarios were assigned using the TCRdist pipeline. In a later analysis, every TCR beta chain was defined by the combination of its CDR3 amino acid sequence and its V-gene family, and reads without a unique V-gene family were dropped. To address suspected cross-contamination and a sequencing artifact, a later analysis removed over 500 highly shared, low-generation-probability nucleotide sequences. A later analysis calculated a clonal expansion index for each public chain from normalized within-repertoire ranks of inferred template counts. In a later analysis, generation probabilities were computed using a VDJ recombination model fitted to out-of-frame rearrangements, and the results were checked against IGoR. In a later analysis, TCR-TCR, TCR-HLA and TCR-CMV co-occurrence was scored with hypergeometric tests, and a repertoire-size bias correction was applied to TCR pairs. A later analysis estimated false discovery rates by permuting HLA or CMV assignments 20 times. In a later analysis, co-occurring TCRs were grouped using DBSCAN, with TCRdist sequence similarity added in when clustering inside HLA-allele-positive subsets. For co-occurrence clustering, repertoires with fewer than 30,000 or more than 120,000 public chains were excluded, along with roughly 5 repertoires with anomalous nucleotide sharing. Here the immuneACCESS table is served through TCRdb, limited to in-frame sequences with V and J called. Missing clones are a known gap in these copies; in checked studies unresolved V genes cover under half, and the rest lacks a known reason. The V and J calls and clone size were taken over from that table, and D and trimming were inferred from the DNA. The sample table lists 130,000 to 150,000 clones, 80% of them with a count of one. The ten largest clones represent roughly 4.7% of the sample.

This entry comes from a study of cytomegalovirus exposure and HLA in healthy donors (dated by TCRdb to the late 2010s). Regarding the research as a whole: In an earlier analysis of roughly 500 of the donors, less than 350 Gb of sequence data and 95 million to 130 million unique TCR beta sequences from 150 million to 200 million T cells were reported. An early release covering approximately 600 HLA-typed donors comprised 250 to 350 gigabases of sequencing data and tens of millions of unique TCR sequences. Of the 300 to 500 genotyped donors, over 80% were placed in the genetic ancestry cluster associated with self-reported Caucasian donors. The study aimed to test whether cataloging public T cell receptors could reveal signatures of past pathogen exposure. Using immunosequencing, the study profiled T cell repertoires from 550 to 750 subjects and related those repertoires to cytomegalovirus serostatus. Along with the approximately 600-subject first cohort, a separate validation cohort of roughly 110 different subjects was used. The study combined high-throughput TCR immunosequencing, statistical association of individual TCRs with disease status, and machine learning to predict cytomegalovirus infection status. A later analysis re-examined previously published TCR beta repertoires from just over 650 donors and added high-resolution HLA genotyping to investigate patterns of TCR occurrence. In the later analysis, no new phenotypic data were used to find candidate immune exposures; instead, reliance was placed on TCR beta sequences and their occurrence across donors. To decide whether each TCR beta V gene segment behaved as functional or pseudogenic, an earlier analysis of some 600 of the donors relied on high-throughput TCR beta sequencing. Donor age, sex, ethnicity and CMV serostatus were compiled together with the repertoire data. A later genetic analysis took genome-wide SNP genotypes for about three fifths of the roughly 700 donors and used that subset as a discovery cohort. All discovery cohort repertoires had been generated using a single sequencing platform. HLA typing included class I and class II loci at four-digit resolution. Typing coverage varied by locus: roughly 620-630 donors for A, B, C, DRB1 and DQB1; 522 for DQA1; around 610 for DPA1; 450 to 480 for DPB1. About five DR-DQ haplotypes were treated as single units for association and clustering because of strong linkage in the cohort. On average, 235,054 unique TCR beta nucleotide sequences were sequenced per donor among fewer than 500 genotyped donors of the cohort, with about 17% of those sequences being non-productive. Beyond this particular receptor, the publication reports: Compared with equally common non-associated chains, HLA-associated TCR beta chains in a later analysis were more clonally expanded and had lower generation probabilities. Because HLA typing was unavailable for some donors at each locus, only the typed subset was used in association tests. In a later analysis, TCR association rates were found to vary across HLA loci, with the most associated TCRs seen for DRB1 alleles and the fewest for HLA-C alleles. Three of the identified cytomegalovirus-associated TCR beta chains were confirmed in vitro to be specific for cytomegalovirus antigens. Correlated functional status among segregating V segments might reflect linkage disequilibrium, but an unknown experimental factor could not be ruled out. Only TCR beta chains were sequenced in this cohort, and the absence of alpha or paired-chain data limited detectable features. Cytomegalovirus status was reported to be diagnosed by the classifier with high specificity and sensitivity in both the original and validation cohorts. A later analysis associated around 16,000 TCR beta sequences with specific HLA alleles at a false discovery rate of 0.05. Some IMGT-functional V segments, including TRBV6-2 and TRBV6-3, could not be told apart with the 87-base-pair reads, so those segments were excluded. Immune exposure information for the cohort was limited to CMV serostatus. A later analysis reported that several top co-occurrence clusters appeared linked to parvovirus B19, influenza, CMV and Epstein-Barr virus. In an earlier analysis of about 540 of the donors, most TCR beta V segments were observed in productive rearrangements about 90% or about 30% of the time, broadly matching IMGT annotations. A further reported finding was that TCR beta sequences accurately predicted the HLA-A and HLA-B alleles for most subjects in the first cohort. In a later genetic analysis, a missense DCLRE1C variant was associated with V-gene and J-gene trimming of TCR beta chains, and the association was replicated in an independent cohort. Because counts were too low, about 15 rarely observed V segments, including chromosome 9 orphons, were left out of the earlier analysis of 587 of the donors. Compared with the roughly 700-donor mean, donors in an Asian-associated ancestry cluster had fewer N-insertions in productive TCRs, according to a later genetic analysis. When HLA alleles, especially DR and DQ, strongly co-occurred, TCR associations were difficult to assign to individual alleles. Most CMV-associated TCR beta chains appeared to be HLA-restricted in a later analysis, and the HLA associations seemed to be driven largely by CMV exposure. A cluster of highly shared sequence variants was judged likely to be a technical artifact of the sequencing pipeline. It was suggested by the authors that the approach could potentially be generalized to other disease states and immunological phenotypes. Presence/absence analyses assumed roughly uniform sequencing depth across donors, an assumption that may not hold. While some public TCRs were present in many individuals, most TCR sequences turned up only very rarely across donors. The study gave a list of under 200 TCR beta chains associated with cytomegalovirus.

In the germline V gene, CDR1 corresponds to SGHRS and CDR2 to YFSETQ. V is cut back by 0 bases and J by 8 bases, with 5 bases in the junction unmatched. Measured from the cysteine to the phenylalanine, the CDR3 is 15 residues long. Only the CDR3 part of the read is kept: 45 bases, read in frame from the first base. The cohort comprised 550 to 700 healthy bone marrow donors. All cohort members were sampled while nominally healthy, although unrecorded immune exposures were likely present. The donor was CMV seronegative and was included in the group of a few hundred seronegative cohort members. A peripheral blood sample was collected from each donor, and TCR beta sequencing was performed on peripheral blood mononuclear cells. The Qiagen DNeasy Blood Extraction Kit was used to extract genomic DNA from the blood cell samples.

The sample comprised PBMCs. This TCR came from a man in his forties in good health and CMV-seronegative. Here the chain combines TRBV5-1 and TRBJ1-4; TRBD1 fits 9 bases in the junction. The CDR3 region: CASSLVGQGGEKLFF. DNA sequence: TGCGCCAGCAGCTTGGTGGGACAGGGAGGGGAAAAACTGTTTTTT.